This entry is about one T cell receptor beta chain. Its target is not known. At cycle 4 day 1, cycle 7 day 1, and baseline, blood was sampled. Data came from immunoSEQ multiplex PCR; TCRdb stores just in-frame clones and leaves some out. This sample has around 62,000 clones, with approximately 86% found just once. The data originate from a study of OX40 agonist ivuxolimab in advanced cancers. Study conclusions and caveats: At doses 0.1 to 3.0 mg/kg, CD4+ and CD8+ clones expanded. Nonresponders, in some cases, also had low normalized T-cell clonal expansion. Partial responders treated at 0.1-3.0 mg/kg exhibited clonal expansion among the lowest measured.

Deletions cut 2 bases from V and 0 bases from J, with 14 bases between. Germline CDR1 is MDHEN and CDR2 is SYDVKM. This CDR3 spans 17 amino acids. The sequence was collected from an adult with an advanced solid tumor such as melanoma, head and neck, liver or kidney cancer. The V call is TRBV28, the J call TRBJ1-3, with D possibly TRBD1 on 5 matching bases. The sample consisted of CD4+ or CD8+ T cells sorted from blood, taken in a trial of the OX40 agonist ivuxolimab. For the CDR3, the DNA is TGTGCCAGCAGTTTAGATACAGGTTGGGGCTCTGGAAACACCATATATTTT. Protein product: CASSLDTGWGSGNTIYF.